The 24 T cell receptor beta chains below all came from one sample that was sequenced in a study of blood T cell repertoires in COVID-19. Generated by immunoSEQ multiplex PCR, the TCRdb table keeps only in-frame clones and is missing some. The table shows approximately 68,000 clones, with 70% to 90% occurring only once. The source material was peripheral blood. These receptors originate from an older man with active or convalescent COVID-19.

The chain employs TRBV30 and TRBJ1-2; no definite D call. V dropped 7 bases and J dropped 2 bases, with 8 bases sitting between them. CDR3 size: 11 residues. Germline V gene lookup returns CDR1 GTSNPN and CDR2 SVGIG (reference sequence). The CDR3 region is CASTTNYGYTF. CDR3 coding DNA: TGTGCCTCCACAACGAACTATGGCTACACCTTC.

This clone was counted a few times. The rearrangement uses TRBV9 and TRBJ2-1; D call uncertain. V gave up 4 bases and J gave up 10 bases, with 18 bases separating them. CDR1 and CDR2 from the germline V gene are SGDLS and YYNGEE. This CDR3 comprises 14 residues. This CDR3 reads CASSPRLLQREQFF. CDR3 sequence (DNA): TGTGCCAGCAGCCCACGACTCCTGCAAAGAGAGCAGTTCTTC. The full variable domain, rest sourced from reference TRBV9 and TRBJ2-1, is DSGVTQTPKHLITATGQRVTLRCSPRSGDLSVYWYQQSLDQGLQFLIQYYNGEERAKGNILERFSAQQFPDLHSELNLSSLELGDSALYFCASSPRLLQREQFFGPGTRLTVL.

The J gene is TRBJ1-1, the V gene TRBV10-3; 10 nucleotides align to TRBD1. Germline CDR1 ENHRY, CDR2 SYGVKD. The J segment lost 3 bases and the V segment lost 6 bases, leaving 4 bases of the junction unmatched. The CDR3 extends over 14 amino acids. The CDR3 DNA is TGTGCCATCAGGGGGGGACAGGGGTACACTGAAGCTTTCTTT. Protein sequence: CAIRGGQGYTEAFF.

The chain recombines TRBV7-6 with TRBJ1-6, with a possible D match to TRBD1 (5 bases). Deletions cut 5 bases from V and 0 bases from J, with 14 bases between. CDR1 is SGHVS, CDR2 FNYEAQ, per germline. This CDR3 region has 17 residues. The CDR3 bases are TGTGCCAGCAGCCACGGGCGGGGGAGCTCCTATAATTCACCCCTCCACTTT. Translated, it gives CASSHGRGSSYNSPLHF.

V is TRBV28 and J is TRBJ2-1, with D perhaps TRBD2 (6 bases). Germline V gene lookup returns CDR1 MDHEN and CDR2 SYDVKM. CDR3 length: 11 amino acids. CDR3 region: CAVGGVDEQFF. Written as DNA, the CDR3 is TGTGCGGTGGGGGGAGTGGATGAGCAGTTCTTC.

The rearrangement links TRBV7-6 to TRBJ2-1, with TRBD2 as a possible D gene (5 bases). CDR1 and CDR2 from the germline V gene are SGHVS and FNYEAQ. The V gene lost 4 bases and the J gene lost 5 bases, with 15 bases spanning the gap. The CDR3 spans 15 residues. CDR3 DNA sequence: TGTGCCAGCAGCTCGACTACCCTTACCCACAATGAGCAGTTCTTC. Translated: CASSSTTLTHNEQFF.

The V gene is TRBV9, the J gene TRBJ2-7, with 14 positions matching TRBD2. CDR1 is SGDLS and CDR2 is YYNGEE in the germline V gene. The CDR3 covers 16 residues. V was clipped by 3 bases and J by 3 bases; unmatched bases: 5. The CDR3, as DNA: TGTGCCAGCAGCGCACATGGGACTAGCGGGAGCTACGAGCAGTACTTC. Translated, it gives CASSAHGTSGSYEQYF.

The chain couples TRBV4-1 to TRBJ1-4; TRBD1 matches at 8 bases. The CDR3 contains 15 residues. Trimming removed 0 bases from V and 6 bases from J; junction bases left unmatched: 3. Germline V gene lookup returns CDR1 MGHRA and CDR2 YSYEKL. Here the CDR3 reads CASSQDRGRYEKLFF. The CDR3 nucleotides are TGCGCCAGCAGCCAAGACAGGGGGCGTTATGAAAAACTGTTTTTT.

V is TRBV18 and J is TRBJ1-1, with no clear D. V dropped 5 bases and J dropped 1 base, with 8 bases sitting between them. This CDR3 is 13 amino acids long. Germline values: CDR1 KGHSH, CDR2 LQKENI. The CDR3 loop is CASSVTGNTEAFF. The CDR3 DNA sequence: TGTGCCAGCTCAGTCACGGGGAACACTGAAGCTTTCTTT.

The chain couples TRBV2 to TRBJ1-6, with 11 nucleotides matching TRBD1. Germline assignment: CDR1 SNHLY and CDR2 FYNNEI. J was trimmed by 7 bases and V by 7 bases; bases with no gene match: 6. This CDR3 spans 15 amino acids. CDR3 coding DNA: TGTGCCAGCATGCTGGACAGGGGGCACAATTCACCCCTCCACTTT. Protein: CASMLDRGHNSPLHF.

The chain couples TRBV27 to TRBJ1-1; 10 nucleotides line up with TRBD1. The CDR3 is 15 residues long. The V segment lost 6 bases and the J segment 1 base; nucleotides outside the gene matches: 5. CDR1 and CDR2 (germline): MNHEY, SMNVEV (reference sequence). The CDR3 DNA sequence: TGTGCCAGCAGAGGATGGGACAGGGGGAACACTGAAGCTTTCTTT. Its protein is CASRGWDRGNTEAFF.

This chain uses TRBV7-9 with TRBJ1-6; D call uncertain. Germline values: CDR1 SEHNR, CDR2 FQNEAQ (reference sequence). CDR3 length: 12 residues. Trimming took 8 bases from V and 11 from J, leaving 13 bases between them. The CDR3, as DNA: TGTGCCAGCGCCCTAAACTCTGCACCCCTCCACTTT. Protein sequence: CASALNSAPLHF.

The DNA for the CDR3 is TGTGCCAGCAGCGCACACCCAGCGGGGGCGAACACAGATACGCAGTATTTT. It encodes CASSAHPAGANTDTQYF. V gene TRBV9 combines with J gene TRBJ2-3; 8 bases align to TRBD2. This CDR3 has 17 amino acids. Trimming removed 3 bases from V and 2 bases from J; junction bases left unmatched: 11. CDR1 SGDLS and CDR2 YYNGEE come from the germline V gene.

This chain connects TRBV5-1 to TRBJ2-2, with TRBD2 matching 9 bases. The CDR3 is 16 amino acids. Germline V lookup: CDR1 SGHRS, CDR2 YFSETQ. V lost 1 base and J lost 5; bases outside the gene matches: 6. Here the CDR3 reads CASSLFGAGGTGELFF. DNA of the CDR3: TGCGCCAGCAGCTTGTTCGGAGCGGGAGGTACCGGGGAGCTGTTTTTT.

This clone appeared once. The chain recombines TRBV5-1 with TRBJ1-3; possible D gene TRBD1, 5 bases. Trimming pared 4 bases from V and 0 bases from J, leaving 14 bases between. The CDR3 loop spans 16 amino acids. CDR1 and CDR2 from the germline V gene are SGHRS and YFSETQ. The CDR3 nucleotides are TGCGCCAGCAGCGGGGGGACGGCTTACTCTGGAAACACCATATATTTT. Its translation: CASSGGTAYSGNTIYF.

The chain has TRBV9 and TRBJ1-6; D remains ambiguous. V lost 3 bases and J 6 bases, leaving 10 bases between the germline ends. Per germline, CDR1 SGDLS and CDR2 YYNGEE. This CDR3 is built from 14 residues. The CDR3 bases are TGTGCCAGCAGCGGAACTAGGAGTAATTCACCCCTCCACTTT. Amino acids: CASSGTRSNSPLHF.

The chain couples TRBV2 to TRBJ1-3, with 11 bases identical to TRBD1. Germline V gives CDR1 SNHLY, CDR2 FYNNEI. The J segment lost 2 bases and the V segment lost 4 bases, leaving 1 base of the junction unmatched. The CDR3 covers 15 residues. The CDR3 is CASSAGQGAGNTIYF. The CDR3 nucleotides are TGTGCCAGCAGTGCGGGACAGGGGGCTGGAAACACCATATATTTT.

The J gene is TRBJ2-7, the V gene TRBV6-5; the match to TRBD1 covers 8 bases. The length of the CDR3 is 13 residues. Trimming cost V 5 bases and J 4 bases; bases outside gene matches: 4. Germline CDR1 and CDR2: MNHEY and SVGAGI. Here the CDR3 DNA reads TGTGCCAGCAGTAGCTACAGGGGGTACGAGCAGTACTTC. It is translated as CASSSYRGYEQYF.

This clone was counted a single time. The chain has TRBV18 and TRBJ1-4; 7 bases are a match to TRBD1. With V trimmed by 3 bases and J by 7 bases, 8 bases remained unmatched. Germline V gives CDR1 KGHSH, CDR2 LQKENI. The CDR3 consists of 15 residues. CDR3 loop: CASSPGGTVGEKLFF. In DNA, the CDR3 is TGTGCCAGCTCACCCGGAGGGACAGTTGGTGAAAAACTGTTTTTT.

The V and J genes are TRBV12-5 and TRBJ2-5; 9 bases are a match to TRBD2. Germline loops: CDR1 LGHNT, CDR2 FRNRAP. V lost 3 bases to trimming and J lost 2 bases; unmatched junction nucleotides: 4. The CDR3 runs to 15 residues. The CDR3 reads CASGLRSGGQETQYF. In DNA form, the CDR3 reads TGTGCTAGTGGTTTAAGGAGCGGGGGGCAAGAGACCCAGTACTTC.

The J gene is TRBJ2-5, the V gene TRBV5-1; TRBD2 aligns across 10 bases. The CDR3 runs 16 residues. Trimming at V came to 1 base and at J to 1 base, leaving 4 bases not matched to a gene. Germline CDR1 and CDR2: SGHRS and YFSETQ. CDR3 bases: TGCGCCAGCAGCTTGAGGCCTAGCGGGGGCCAAGAGACCCAGTACTTC. Its protein product is CASSLRPSGGQETQYF.

DNA for the CDR3: TGTGCCTGGCAAGGGGGTTCATCTGGGGCCAACGTCCTGACTTTC. It codes for CAWQGGSSGANVLTF. The chain recombines TRBV30 with TRBJ2-6, with TRBD1 as a possible D gene (6 bases). Germline values: CDR1 GTSNPN, CDR2 SVGIG (reference sequence). The ends were cut back, 5 bases at V and 1 base at J, with 12 bases in the middle. The CDR3 extends over 15 amino acids.

The rearrangement links TRBV18 to TRBJ1-4, with D tentatively TRBD1 (6 bases). The CDR3 has 17 residues. Trimming removed 1 base at V and 2 bases at J, with 14 bases between. Looked up from germline, CDR1 is KGHSH and CDR2 is LQKENI. In DNA, the CDR3 is TGTGCCAGCTCACCACGGACCGCCAGGGGTACTAATGAAAAACTGTTTTTT. Translation gives CASSPRTARGTNEKLFF.

V and J are TRBV2 and TRBJ1-5, with TRBD1 matching 8 bases. The V gene's germline CDR1 is SNHLY and CDR2 FYNNEI. There are 15 residues in the CDR3. Trimming cost V 7 bases and J 6 bases; bases outside gene matches: 11. The CDR3 is CASTGGQGAFQPQHF. The CDR3 coding sequence is TGTGCCAGCACGGGGGGTCAGGGGGCGTTTCAGCCCCAGCATTTT.